These 10 T cell receptor beta chains came from one sample sequenced in a study of blood T cell repertoires in COVID-19. The table came from immunoSEQ multiplex PCR; TCRdb's copy has only in-frame clones and leaves some out. The table includes about 480,000 clones, roughly 88% detected once. Specimen: PBMCs or T cells enriched from blood (not recorded which). These receptors were collected from a woman aged 40 to 55 who had recovered from COVID-19.

The CDR3: CASSQELLIKLSGNTIYF. The CDR3 bases are TGTGCCAGCAGCCAAGAGCTACTAATTAAACTCTCTGGAAACACCATATATTTT. The gene calls are TRBV3-1 (or the pseudogene TRBV3-2) and TRBJ1-3; no clear D. Germline loops: CDR1 LGHDT, CDR2 YNNKEL (reference sequence). This CDR3 contains 18 residues. Trimming took 0 bases from V and 0 from J, leaving 15 bases between them.

The CDR3 here is CASSFPLAGVRETQYF. The CDR3 DNA is TGCGCCAGCAGCTTTCCCCTAGCGGGAGTTCGAGAGACCCAGTACTTC. The genes are TRBV5-1 and TRBJ2-5; 10 bases are shared with TRBD2. The J segment lost 4 bases and the V segment lost 2 bases, leaving 8 bases of the junction unmatched. The germline V gene encodes CDR1 SGHRS and CDR2 YFSETQ. The CDR3 loop spans 16 amino acids.

The gene calls are TRBV7-8 and TRBJ2-1; tentatively, D is TRBD2 (5 bases). Germline CDR1 is SGHVS and CDR2 is FQNEAQ. Trimming pared 5 bases from V and 9 bases from J, leaving 11 bases between. CDR3 length equals 12 residues. CDR3 in DNA: TGTGCCAGCAGCCTTCACGGAGGTGAGCAGTTCTTC. Its protein is CASSLHGGEQFF.

CDR3 loop: CASSHARLAESQETQYF. The DNA of the CDR3 is TGTGCCAGCAGCCACGCTCGACTAGCGGAGAGCCAAGAGACCCAGTACTTC. The chain recombines TRBV3-1 (or the pseudogene TRBV3-2) with TRBJ2-5; 9 bases are shared with TRBD2. V trimming: 3 bases; J trimming: 1 base; junction bases outside the gene matches: 9. CDR3 length equals 17 residues. Germline CDR1 reads LGHDT; CDR2 reads YNNKEL (reference sequence).

The genes are TRBV27 and TRBJ2-2; D is undetermined. The CDR3 runs 16 residues. Trimming cost V 1 base and J 2 bases, with 11 bases left between them. Germline V CDR1 and CDR2: MNHEY, SMNVEV (reference sequence). CDR3 loop: CASSLFMAQNTGELFF. As DNA, the CDR3 is TGTGCCAGCAGTTTATTTATGGCACAAAACACCGGGGAGCTGTTTTTT.

J is TRBJ1-2 and V is TRBV5-6, with a tentative D call TRBD1 (6 bases). Trimming shortened V by 3 bases and J by 3 bases, and 12 bases separated the two germline ends. Per germline, CDR1 SGHDT and CDR2 YYEEEE. The CDR3 length is 14 residues. The chain's CDR3 is CASSSSDRYYGYTF. For the CDR3, the DNA is TGTGCCAGCAGCTCCTCGGACAGATACTATGGCTACACCTTC. Full variable domain (missing parts from reference TRBV5-6 and TRBJ1-2): DAGVTQSPTHLIKTRGQQVTLRCSPKSGHDTVSWYQQALGQGPQFIFQYYEEEERQRGNFPDRFSGHQFPNYSSELNVNALLLGDSALYLCASSSSDRYYGYTFGSGTRLTVV.

The chain employs TRBV19 and TRBJ1-2; D possibly corresponds to TRBD1 (6 bases). CDR3 length: 15 amino acids. Germline CDR1 reads LNHDA; CDR2 reads SQIVND (reference sequence). V lost 6 bases to trimming and J lost 5 bases, with 19 bases between them. The DNA of the CDR3 is TGTGCCAGTAGGGCAGGGGACACCAAACTTTATGGCTACACCTTC. As protein: CASRAGDTKLYGYTF.

This chain uses TRBV6-5 with TRBJ2-3, with no clear D. This CDR3 is 13 amino acids long. The V gene lost 4 bases and the J gene lost 6 bases, with 11 bases spanning the gap. Germline-derived CDR1 and CDR2 are MNHEY and SVGAGI. CDR3 amino acids: CASSSDSRDTQYF. CDR3 in DNA: TGTGCCAGCAGTTCCGATTCGAGGGATACGCAGTATTTT.

The chain links TRBV6-5 to TRBJ2-7; 8 nucleotides match TRBD1. V shed 0 bases and J 3 bases; nucleotides not matched to a gene: 7. The V gene's germline CDR1 is MNHEY and CDR2 SVGAGI. The CDR3 covers 16 residues. CDR3 in DNA: TGTGCCAGCAGTTACTCTACAGGGGGTCGCCTCTACGAGCAGTACTTC. The encoded protein is CASSYSTGGRLYEQYF.

J is TRBJ2-1 and V is TRBV5-1, with 11 positions matching TRBD1. Trimming took 0 bases from V and 4 from J; bases not matched to a gene: 15. Germline loops: CDR1 SGHRS, CDR2 YFSETQ. CDR3 length: 20 residues. In DNA form, the CDR3 reads TGCGCCAGCAGCTTGGTCGGACAGGGGGCCCACCTCAAGACATACAATGAGCAGTTCTTC. Protein product: CASSLVGQGAHLKTYNEQFF.